The rows below give T cell receptor beta chains drawn from one sample of a study of shared clonotypes between healthy human individuals. Sequencing used immunoSEQ multiplex PCR; TCRdb keeps in-frame clones, though not all of them. Of about 2 million clones listed, 90% to 95% are singletons. Sequenced sample: naive CD4+ T cells sorted from blood. The receptors originated from a man between 18 and 29 years old in good health. Each CDR3 is given with its conserved first and last residue. A D gene is named only where the DNA matches it firmly. Clone size appears in some rows only: once, few, many, or a class for an expanded clone.

V: TRBV7-2; size: NA; J: TRBJ2-2; D: NA; CDR3: CASRHPGLLTGELFF; DNA: TGTGCCAGCAGGCATCCGGGACTCCTCACCGGGGAGCTGTTTTTT
V: TRBV5-1; size: NA; J: TRBJ2-2; D: NA; CDR3: CASSLEGKVGELFF; DNA: TGCGCCAGCAGCTTGGAAGGGAAAGTCGGGGAGCTGTTTTTT
V: TRBV10-3; size: NA; J: TRBJ1-1; D: NA; CDR3: CAKSSGLNTEAFF; DNA: TGTGCCAAAAGCAGTGGGCTGAACACTGAAGCTTTCTTT
V: TRBV11-1; size: NA; J: TRBJ2-7; D: NA; CDR3: CASSLADLTGAPLEQYF; DNA: TGTGCCAGCAGCTTAGCGGACTTAACAGGCGCTCCGTTAGAGCAGTACTTC
V: TRBV11-2; size: NA; J: TRBJ2-3; D: TRBD2; CDR3: CASSLEGRGGYTDTQYF; DNA: TGTGCCAGCAGCTTAGAGGGACGGGGGGGGTACACAGATACGCAGTATTTT
V: TRBV7-2; size: once; J: TRBJ2-7; D: NA; CDR3: CASSFEGLSSYEQYF; DNA: TGTGCCAGCAGCTTTGAAGGGCTCAGCTCCTACGAGCAGTACTTC
V: TRBV5-6; size: NA; J: TRBJ1-2; D: NA; CDR3: CASSLGRGNYGYTF; DNA: TGTGCCAGCAGCTTGGGCAGGGGAAACTATGGCTACACCTTC
V: TRBV4-3; size: NA; J: TRBJ2-5; D: NA; CDR3: CASSQDSGAQETQYF; DNA: TGCGCCAGCAGCCAAGACTCCGGGGCACAAGAGACCCAGTACTTC
V: TRBV5-1; size: NA; J: TRBJ2-3; D: NA; CDR3: CASSSTGVSTDTQYF; DNA: TGCGCCAGCAGCTCCACGGGGGTAAGCACAGATACGCAGTATTTT
V: TRBV6-6; size: NA; J: TRBJ1-5; D: TRBD1; CDR3: CASSQGTGLSNQPQHF; DNA: TGTGCCAGCAGCCAAGGGACAGGGCTTAGCAATCAGCCCCAGCATTTT
V: TRBV5-4; size: NA; J: TRBJ2-3; D: NA; CDR3: CASSSGTERADTQYF; DNA: TGTGCCAGCAGCTCCGGGACGGAGAGGGCAGATACGCAGTATTTT
V: TRBV25-1; size: NA; J: TRBJ2-1; D: TRBD2; CDR3: CASSDTSSGGADNEQFF; DNA: TGTGCCAGCAGTGATACCTCTAGCGGGGGGGCTGACAATGAGCAGTTCTTC
V: TRBV30; size: NA; J: TRBJ2-7; D: NA; CDR3: CAWSPDISLEQYF; DNA: TGTGCCTGGAGCCCAGACATCTCCCTGGAGCAGTACTTC
V: TRBV5-6; size: NA; J: TRBJ2-1; D: NA; CDR3: CASSLDRTNEQFF; DNA: TGTGCCAGCAGCTTAGACAGAACCAATGAGCAGTTCTTC
V: TRBV4-1; size: NA; J: TRBJ2-5; D: TRBD2; CDR3: CASSHTSSGQETQYF; DNA: TGCGCCAGCAGCCATACCTCTAGCGGCCAAGAGACCCAGTACTTC
V: TRBV7-2; size: NA; J: TRBJ1-3; D: NA; CDR3: CASSPRGGESSGNTIYF; DNA: TGTGCCAGCAGCCCAAGGGGCGGCGAGAGCTCTGGAAACACCATATATTTT
V: TRBV5-1; size: NA; J: TRBJ2-5; D: NA; CDR3: CASSSHQETQYF; DNA: TGCGCCAGCAGCTCGCACCAAGAGACCCAGTACTTC
V: TRBV21-1; size: NA; J: TRBJ1-3; D: NA; CDR3: CASSKVTGGDTIYF; DNA: TGTGCCAGCAGCAAAGTCACAGGCGGAGACACCATATATTTT
V: TRBV5-6; size: NA; J: TRBJ1-4; D: NA; CDR3: CASSTPGTGEKLFF; DNA: TGTGCCAGCAGCACACCCGGGACCGGGGAAAAACTGTTTTTT
V: TRBV6-5; size: NA; J: TRBJ1-2; D: NA; CDR3: CASSYSGTYGYTF; DNA: TGTGCCAGCAGTTACTCGGGAACCTATGGCTACACCTTC
V: TRBV19; size: few; J: TRBJ1-6; D: TRBD1; CDR3: CASSTGQGYSPLHF; DNA: TGTGCCAGTAGCACGGGACAGGGGTATTCACCCCTCCACTTT
V: TRBV5-4; size: NA; J: TRBJ1-1; D: TRBD1; CDR3: CASSLDLQGATEAFF; DNA: TGTGCCAGCAGCTTAGACCTACAGGGGGCCACTGAAGCTTTCTTT
V: TRBV4-1; size: NA; J: TRBJ2-7; D: TRBD2; CDR3: CASSQDSTGGPLGEQYF; DNA: TGCGCCAGCAGCCAAGACTCGACGGGAGGGCCCCTCGGGGAGCAGTACTTC
V: TRBV5-4; size: many; J: TRBJ1-5; D: TRBD1; CDR3: CASSPGTGGNQPQHF; DNA: TGTGCCAGCAGCCCCGGGACAGGGGGCAATCAGCCCCAGCATTTT
V: TRBV5-4; size: NA; J: TRBJ2-4; D: NA; CDR3: CASSLPGMLGRDIQYF; DNA: TGTGCCAGCAGCTTGCCAGGGATGCTGGGCAGGGACATTCAGTACTTC
V: TRBV5-1; size: once; J: TRBJ1-6; D: NA; CDR3: CASSLVGGDGSPLHF; DNA: TGCGCCAGCAGCTTGGTGGGAGGGGATGGTTCACCCCTCCACTTT
V: TRBV30; size: NA; J: TRBJ1-5; D: NA; CDR3: CAWRDDSRQPQHF; DNA: TGTGCCTGGAGGGATGACAGTAGACAGCCCCAGCATTTT
V: TRBV5-4; size: once; J: TRBJ2-3; D: TRBD2; CDR3: CASSLDWLAGSSTDTQYF; DNA: TGTGCCAGCAGCTTGGACTGGCTAGCGGGATCGTCCACAGATACGCAGTATTTT
V: TRBV6-5; size: few; J: TRBJ1-2; D: NA; CDR3: CASRAGSHGYTF; DNA: TGTGCCAGCAGAGCAGGGTCTCATGGCTACACCTTC